This TCR beta chain is from a study of blood T cells in healthy people across ages. Through a sample-barcoded 5' primer and a J-beta primer mix, a second PCR was run for roughly 6 to 11 cycles. TCRdb re-analysed the 5' RACE reads in MiXCR, keeping a single row per CDR3 protein. The sample gives about 1.6 million distinct CDR3 sequences, roughly a third of which show up once; over 9% is in the top ten. V was shortened by 3 bases and J by 3 bases, with 18 bases between the two germline ends. CDR1 DFQATT and CDR2 SNEGSKA come from the germline V gene (reference sequence). This CDR3 contains 15 residues. This clonotype turned up a few times.

The sample taken for sequencing was blood. The chain uses TRBV20-1 and TRBJ2-7, with D unresolved. The origin of this receptor is a woman aged 30 to 39 in good health. For the CDR3, the DNA is TGCAGTGCTAGTGAGGTAGCTTCATGGGGCTACGAGCAGTACTTC. It yields the protein CSASEVASWGYEQYF.